This T cell receptor beta chain emerged from a study of blood T cell repertoires in COVID-19. Study-wide context: COVID-19 samples from acute and convalescent phases originated in the United States, Italy and Spain.

Under the authors' procedure: Quantification of nucleated cells was approximated via reference gene primer amplification. Sequencing used immunoSEQ multiplex PCR; TCRdb keeps in-frame clones, though not all of them. V, J and clone size reflect that table, while D and trimming were determined from the DNA. The data show more than 45,000 clones, about nine tenths seen once. The receptor was isolated from an elderly woman with COVID-19, enrolled during active disease. Sequenced material: peripheral blood.

The CDR3 nucleotides are TGCGCCAGCAGCCTCGGACTAGCGGGGGGCGCTAGCACAGATACGCAGTATTTT. This encodes CASSLGLAGGASTDTQYF. This chain links TRBV5-1 with TRBJ2-3; 14 nucleotides match TRBD2. The CDR3 covers 18 residues. The trim removed 4 bases at V and 0 bases at J, leaving 7 bases unmatched. Germline V gene sequence: CDR1 SGHRS, CDR2 YFSETQ.